The 31 T cell receptor beta chains below were found in one sample sequenced in a study of OX40 agonist ivuxolimab in advanced cancers. Assay used: immunoSEQ multiplex PCR; TCRdb lists only in-frame clones, some missing. Of tens of thousands of clones in the sample, 75% to 90% were seen once. The source material was CD4+ or CD8+ T cells sorted from blood, sampled in a trial of the OX40 agonist ivuxolimab. The source is an adult with an advanced solid tumor such as melanoma, head and neck, liver or kidney cancer.

The CDR3: CASAGTGQGYEQYV. CDR3 coding DNA: TGTGCCAGCGCGGGGACGGGACAGGGGTACGAGCAGTACGTC. The chain has TRBV18 and TRBJ2-7; 10 bases map to TRBD1. The ends lost 8 bases at V and 4 bases at J; junction bases unmatched: 8. The CDR3 covers 14 residues. Looked up from germline, CDR1 is KGHSH and CDR2 is LQKENI.

This clone was recorded only once. The V and J genes are TRBV7-2 and TRBJ2-7; TRBD2 matches 8 bases. From germline, CDR1 is SGHTA and CDR2 FQGNSA. This CDR3 is 15 amino acids long. The V gene end was trimmed by 4 bases and the J gene end by 2 bases; junction bases not matched to a gene: 7. CDR3: CASSSGGTSAYEQYF. CDR3 nucleotides: TGTGCCAGCAGCTCGGGGGGGACATCTGCCTACGAGCAGTACTTC.

This chain uses TRBV7-2 with TRBJ2-1, with 8 bases aligning to TRBD2. The CDR3 is 15 residues long. J lost 0 bases, V lost 5 bases, and 3 bases had no gene match. Germline V lookup: CDR1 SGHTA, CDR2 FQGNSA. The CDR3 is CASSRTSGSYNEQFF. As DNA, the CDR3 is TGTGCCAGCAGCCGAACTAGCGGCTCCTACAATGAGCAGTTCTTC.

The chain carries TRBV18 and TRBJ2-3; D might be TRBD1 (6 bases). Germline V gene sequence: CDR1 KGHSH, CDR2 LQKENI. V was shortened by 3 bases and J by 1 base, with 11 bases between the two germline ends. This CDR3 spans 15 amino acids. The CDR3, as DNA: TGTGCCAGCTCACCCAGTCAGGGGCGCACAGATACGCAGTATTTT. Its protein product is CASSPSQGRTDTQYF.

The chain joins TRBV7-2 to TRBJ2-7; D gene ambiguous. Trimming removed 1 base from V and 6 bases from J, with 7 bases in between. Germline CDR1 reads SGHTA; CDR2 reads FQGNSA. The CDR3 has 12 amino acids. The CDR3 sequence is CASSLDWREQYV. CDR3 sequence (DNA): TGTGCCAGCAGCTTAGATTGGCGCGAGCAGTACGTC.

The genes are TRBV16 and TRBJ1-4; D unclear. V was trimmed by 1 base and J by 2 bases, leaving 5 bases between them. The CDR3 loop spans 14 amino acids. The germline CDR1 and CDR2 sequences are KGHSY and FQNENV. For the CDR3, the DNA is TGTGCCAGCAGCCAATGGCAGACTAATGAAAAACTGTTTTTT. It is translated as CASSQWQTNEKLFF.

The rearrangement links TRBV13 to TRBJ2-3; D gene uncertain. With 5 bases removed from V and 1 base from J, the gap between germline ends came to 4 bases. Looked up from germline, CDR1 is PRHDT and CDR2 is FYEKMQ (reference sequence). This CDR3 region has 12 residues. The CDR3 DNA reads as TGTGCCAGCAGCCCACGCACAGATACGCAGTATTTT. This translates into CASSPRTDTQYF.

V and J are TRBV2 and TRBJ2-7, with D tentatively TRBD1 (6 bases). The germline V and J ends were trimmed by 8 bases and 0 bases, with 11 bases remaining between them. Germline CDR1 SNHLY, CDR2 FYNNEI. The CDR3 loop spans 13 amino acids. The CDR3 loop reads CASGTDSSYEQYV. The CDR3 DNA reads TGTGCCAGCGGCACGGACAGCTCCTACGAGCAGTACGTC.

V and J are TRBV27 and TRBJ2-7, with unresolved D. The germline V gene encodes CDR1 MNHEY and CDR2 SMNVEV (reference sequence). Trimming removed 4 bases from V and 2 bases from J, with 12 bases in between. The CDR3 totals 14 residues. In nucleotides, the CDR3 is TGTGCCAGCAGTTCCCCCTCCCGCACCTACGAGCAGTACTTC. The encoded protein is CASSSPSRTYEQYF.

The chain links TRBV5-1 to TRBJ2-4, with unresolved D. The length of the CDR3 is 14 residues. V dropped 2 bases and J dropped 7 bases, with 13 bases sitting between them. Germline V gene sequence: CDR1 SGHRS, CDR2 YFSETQ. The CDR3 here is CASSFFPLGNIQYF. In DNA form, the CDR3 reads TGCGCCAGCAGCTTTTTCCCCCTCGGGAACATTCAGTACTTC. The full variable domain, rest sourced from reference TRBV5-1 and TRBJ2-4, is KAGVTQTPRYLIKTRGQQVTLSCSPISGHRSVSWYQQTPGQGLQFLFEYFSETQRNKGNFPGRFSGRQFSNSRSEMNVSTLELGDSALYLCASSFFPLGNIQYFGAGTRLSVL.

This clone has just one count. The rearrangement uses TRBV5-1 and TRBJ2-7; 9 bases are a match to TRBD1. Germline assignment: CDR1 SGHRS and CDR2 YFSETQ. The CDR3 consists of 15 residues. The V and J ends lost 3 bases and 0 bases, in that order; junction bases with no gene match: 4. The CDR3 DNA follows: TGCGCCAGCAGCTCACCGACAGGGGGCTCCTACGAGCAGTACTTC. This gives the protein CASSSPTGGSYEQYF.

The chain joins TRBV7-3 to TRBJ2-3; either TRBD1 or TRBD2 may supply D (5 bases each). CDR3 size: 13 residues. From germline, CDR1 is SGHTA and CDR2 FQGTGA. Trimming stripped 6 bases from V and 6 bases from J, with 13 bases between. The CDR3 protein is CASRGDRSDTQYF. The CDR3 nucleotides read TGTGCCAGCAGGGGGGATAGATCCGATACGCAGTATTTT.

V gene TRBV5-8 combines with J gene TRBJ2-3, with D uncertain. V shed 4 bases and J shed 0 bases, with 3 bases lying between them. The germline gives CDR1 SGHTS, CDR2 YDEGEE. This CDR3 is 12 amino acids long. The CDR3 reads CASSRSTDTQYF. The CDR3 nucleotides read TGTGCCAGCAGCAGAAGCACAGATACGCAGTATTTT.

J is TRBJ2-7 and V is TRBV2; perhaps TRBD2 as D (5 bases). This CDR3 is built from 14 residues. V lost 8 bases and J lost 0, with 14 bases in between. Germline assignment: CDR1 SNHLY and CDR2 FYNNEI. CDR3 amino acids: CASLRGYSSYEQYF. CDR3 nucleotide sequence: TGTGCCAGCCTAAGAGGGTACTCCTCCTACGAGCAGTACTTC. Full variable domain (rest looked up from reference TRBV2 and TRBJ2-7): EPEVTQTPSHQVTQMGQEVILRCVPISNHLYFYWYRQILGQKVEFLVSFYNNEISEKSEIFDDQFSVERPDGSNFTLKIRSTKLEDSAMYFCASLRGYSSYEQYFGPGTRLTVT.

In its sample, this clone was seen a few times. The junction and the germline gene differ at one end; a read error may be behind it. This chain links TRBV7-2 with TRBJ2-5; D not resolved. Per the germline V gene, CDR1 is SGHTA and CDR2 is FQGNSA. The CDR3 is 12 amino acids. The CDR3 bases are TGTGCCAGCAGCTCCCCCCAACAGACCCAGTACTTC. This encodes CASSSPQQTQYF. The entire variable domain, with the rest obtained from reference TRBV7-2 and TRBJ2-5, is as follows: GAGVSQSPSNKVTEKGKDVELRCDPISGHTALYWYRQSLGQGLEFLIYFQGNSAPDKSGLPSDRFSAERTGGSVSTLTIQRTQQEDSAVYLCASSSPQQTQYFGPGTRLLVL.

V is TRBV7-2 and J is TRBJ1-5, with TRBD1 matching over 8 bases. The trim removed 5 bases at V and 2 bases at J, leaving 8 bases unmatched. The CDR3 has 16 amino acids. Looked up from germline, CDR1 is SGHTA and CDR2 is FQGNSA. CDR3 amino acids: CASSAWTGSGNQPQHF. DNA for the CDR3: TGTGCCAGCAGCGCATGGACAGGGTCGGGCAATCAGCCCCAGCATTTT.

The chain combines TRBV15 with TRBJ2-5; 9 bases map to TRBD2. The germline CDR1 and CDR2 sequences are LNHNV and YYDKDF (reference sequence). The CDR3 spans 19 residues. The junction had 19 bases not matched to a gene; V was cut back by 0 bases and J by 8 bases. The CDR3 loop reads CATSRDLGTSGHLGDTQYF. CDR3 nucleotides: TGTGCCACCAGCAGAGATCTTGGAACTAGCGGGCATCTTGGGGACACCCAGTACTTC.

The V and J genes are TRBV20-1 and TRBJ2-1; no firm D call. CDR3 length: 10 amino acids. V was cut by 7 bases and J by 10 bases, with 11 bases left in between. Germline V gene sequence: CDR1 DFQATT, CDR2 SNEGSKA (reference sequence). This chain's CDR3 is CSVPPNEQFF. The DNA of the CDR3 is TGCAGTGTCCCCCCTAACGAGCAGTTCTTC.

V usage is TRBV28 and J usage is TRBJ1-2; possibly TRBD1 for D (6 bases). The V and J ends lost 7 bases and 2 bases respectively, with 23 bases between them. Germline lookup yields CDR1 MDHEN and CDR2 SYDVKM. This CDR3 contains 17 residues. The DNA for the CDR3 is TGTGCCAGCACTGCCGGGGGGGCGGGACGGCGAAACTATGGCTACACCTTC. Protein product: CASTAGGAGRRNYGYTF.

This chain joins TRBV7-3 and TRBJ2-1; D call uncertain. The CDR3 is 12 residues long. The V end lost 5 bases, the J end lost 9 bases, and 11 bases lay between the germline ends. Per the germline V gene, CDR1 is SGHTA and CDR2 is FQGTGA. The CDR3 loop is CASSMAHGEQFF. CDR3 coding DNA: TGTGCCAGCAGCATGGCCCATGGTGAGCAGTTCTTC.

This clone was recorded only once. The chain employs TRBV4-3 and TRBJ1-1; D uncertain. The germline V and J ends were trimmed by 0 bases and 10 bases, with 12 bases remaining between them. Germline V gene sequence: CDR1 LGHNA, CDR2 YSLEER. The CDR3 contains 13 residues. The DNA for the CDR3 is TGCGCCAGCAGCCAAGATCGCGGGGAGGTAGCTTTCTTT. This translates into CASSQDRGEVAFF.

The chain has TRBV18 and TRBJ2-7; D call uncertain. The CDR3 is 12 residues long. Germline assignment: CDR1 KGHSH and CDR2 LQKENI. V was clipped by 0 bases and J by 7 bases, with 7 bases between them. DNA for the CDR3: TGTGCCAGCTCACCACCAGGAATGGAGCAGTACTTC. This encodes CASSPPGMEQYF.

This chain links TRBV5-1 with TRBJ2-5; TRBD1 matches at 8 bases. CDR1 SGHRS and CDR2 YFSETQ come from the germline V gene. With 4 bases clipped from V and 2 bases from J, the junction kept 7 bases outside the gene matches. There are 15 residues in the CDR3. The CDR3 is CASSQTGEEQETQYF. The CDR3 DNA reads TGCGCCAGCAGCCAGACAGGGGAGGAGCAAGAGACCCAGTACTTC.

The chain links TRBV28 to TRBJ2-1; D call uncertain. The CDR3 loop spans 12 amino acids. V shed 9 bases and J shed 2 bases, with 8 bases lying between them. Germline lookup yields CDR1 MDHEN and CDR2 SYDVKM. The DNA for the CDR3 is TGTGCCAGTTTATCAACCTACAATGAGCAGTTCTTC. Translation: CASLSTYNEQFF.

The chain carries TRBV18 and TRBJ1-1; D is ambiguous. V gave up 2 bases and J gave up 3 bases, with 7 bases separating them. Looked up from germline, CDR1 is KGHSH and CDR2 is LQKENI. The CDR3 sequence is 13 residues long. CDR3 in DNA: TGTGCCAGCTCACCAGGACGGGACACTGAAGCTTTCTTT. Its translation: CASSPGRDTEAFF.

This clone came up once. The J gene is TRBJ1-1, the V gene TRBV15, with 8 positions matching TRBD1. V was clipped by 1 base and J by 4 bases; unmatched bases: 2. Germline V gene data show CDR1 as LNHNV and CDR2 as YYDKDF (reference sequence). The CDR3 runs 14 residues. Here the CDR3 reads CATSRGQGTTEAFF. The CDR3 DNA follows: TGTGCCACCAGCAGAGGACAGGGGACCACTGAAGCTTTCTTT.

This clone was detected a few times. The V and J genes are TRBV10-3 and TRBJ2-7; D is undetermined. CDR3 size: 13 residues. CDR1 is ENHRY, CDR2 SYGVKD, per germline. Trimming cost V 3 bases and J 3 bases, with 9 bases left between them. This CDR3 is CAISEKGNYEQYF. CDR3 DNA: TGTGCCATCAGTGAAAAGGGTAACTACGAGCAGTACTTC.

This CDR3 reads CASSLRDSSHEQYF. As DNA, the CDR3 is TGTGCCAGCAGCTTAAGGGACAGTTCCCACGAGCAGTACTTC. The V call is TRBV7-9, the J call TRBJ2-5; the match to TRBD1 covers 7 bases. The end of the DNA aligns better with TRBJ2-7, so the J call may be wrong. Germline values: CDR1 SEHNR, CDR2 FQNEAQ (reference sequence). The CDR3 is made up of 14 amino acids.

V usage is TRBV2 and J usage is TRBJ1-6, with D possibly being TRBD1 (5 bases). This CDR3 is 15 amino acids long. CDR1 is SNHLY and CDR2 is FYNNEI in the germline V gene. Trimming removed 7 bases from V and 9 bases from J, with 19 bases in between. The CDR3 DNA sequence: TGTGCCAGCATTCCGGGACGGACCCCAGGTTCACCCCTCCACTTT. Residues: CASIPGRTPGSPLHF.

This sequence joins TRBV6-1 and TRBJ2-7; the D gene is possibly TRBD1 (6 bases). This CDR3 spans 14 amino acids. Germline values: CDR1 MNHNS, CDR2 SASEGT. V lost 6 bases and J 2 bases, leaving 14 bases between the germline ends. CDR3 region: CASSKGPGAYEQYV. In DNA, the CDR3 is TGTGCCAGCAGCAAAGGGCCAGGGGCCTACGAGCAGTACGTC.

The chain combines TRBV29-1 with TRBJ1-2; D is uncertain. Trimming removed 3 bases at V and 2 bases at J, with 7 bases between. From germline, CDR1 is SQVTM and CDR2 ANQGSEA. The CDR3 sequence is 12 residues long. CDR3 region: CSVESRNYGYTF. CDR3 in DNA: TGCAGCGTTGAGAGCAGGAACTATGGCTACACCTTC.